The source of this T cell receptor beta chain is a study of cytomegalovirus exposure and HLA in healthy donors. The method was immunoSEQ multiplex PCR; TCRdb's version includes in-frame clones alone and lacks a portion of them. The repertoire has 170,000 or so clones, more than 65% of them found once; the top ten carry approximately 3%. CDR3 length: 13 amino acids. The germline V gene encodes CDR1 SGHNT and CDR2 YYREEE (reference sequence). V was cut by 0 bases and J by 4 bases, with 7 bases left in between. About this clone: This sample also contains other DNA sequences that code for the same CDR3.

This receptor was taken from a woman aged 18-29 years in good health and CMV-seropositive. The J gene is TRBJ1-2, the V gene TRBV5-4; D ambiguous. The source material was PBMCs. CDR3 bases: TGTGCCAGCAGCTTGGGCGGGAGCTATGGCTACACCTTC. Protein: CASSLGGSYGYTF. The whole variable domain, remainder taken from reference TRBV5-4 and TRBJ1-2, is ETGVTQSPTHLIKTRGQQVTLRCSSQSGHNTVSWYQQALGQGPQFIFQYYREEENGRGNFPPRFSGLQFPNYSSELNVNALELDDSALYLCASSLGGSYGYTFGSGTRLTVV.